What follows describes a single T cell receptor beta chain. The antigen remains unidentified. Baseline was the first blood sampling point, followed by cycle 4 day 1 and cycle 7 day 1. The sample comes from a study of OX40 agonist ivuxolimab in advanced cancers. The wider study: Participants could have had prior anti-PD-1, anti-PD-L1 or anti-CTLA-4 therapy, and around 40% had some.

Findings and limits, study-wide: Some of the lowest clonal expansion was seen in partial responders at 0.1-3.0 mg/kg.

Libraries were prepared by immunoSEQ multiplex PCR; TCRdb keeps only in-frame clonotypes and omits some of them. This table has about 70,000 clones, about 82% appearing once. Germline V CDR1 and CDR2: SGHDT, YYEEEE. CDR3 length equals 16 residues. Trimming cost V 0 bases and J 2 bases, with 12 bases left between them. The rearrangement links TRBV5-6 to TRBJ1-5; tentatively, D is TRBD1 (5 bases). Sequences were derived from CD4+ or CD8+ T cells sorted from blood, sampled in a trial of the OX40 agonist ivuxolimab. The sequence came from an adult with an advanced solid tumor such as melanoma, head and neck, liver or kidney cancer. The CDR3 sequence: CASSLAFGRGNQPQHF. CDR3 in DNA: TGTGCCAGCAGCTTGGCCTTTGGCAGGGGCAATCAGCCCCAGCATTTT. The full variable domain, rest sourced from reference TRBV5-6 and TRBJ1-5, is DAGVTQSPTHLIKTRGQQVTLRCSPKSGHDTVSWYQQALGQGPQFIFQYYEEEERQRGNFPDRFSGHQFPNYSSELNVNALLLGDSALYLCASSLAFGRGNQPQHFGDGTRLSIL.